This record covers a single T cell receptor beta chain. TCRdb reprocessed the RT-PCR reads via MiXCR and lists one record per CDR3 protein. The sample includes about 70,000 distinct CDR3 sequences, more than 25% of them seen just once. CDR1 MNHEY and CDR2 SVGEGT come from the germline V gene. Trimming cost V 2 bases and J 10 bases, with 21 bases left between them. The CDR3 consists of 16 residues. These data come from a study of patients and donors after allogeneic stem cell transplantation. The V gene is TRBV6-2 or TRBV6-3, the J gene TRBJ2-1; D may match TRBD1 or TRBD2 (7 bases each). The receptor comes from a human donor who was either an allogeneic HSCT recipient or a stem cell or donor lymphocyte infusion donor (not recorded which). It is not recorded whose cells these are; they may come from a transplant donor. Material for sequencing was blood, either unsorted or a sorted T cell fraction (not recorded which). The CDR3 DNA follows: TGTGCCAGCAGTTACCTGGGACAGAGGGGAGGGGGGGAGCAGTTCTTC. Protein: CASSYLGQRGGGEQFF.